This TCR beta chain was sequenced in a study of Graves' ophthalmopathy and Graves' hyperthyroidism. This clonotype was detected many times. Using RNA transcripts, the TCR beta CDR3 regions were amplified. Second-round multiplex PCR came after first-round RT-PCR with HTBI primers. TCRdb re-called the multiplex PCR reads with MiXCR, one entry per CDR3 protein. Of about 400,000 distinct CDR3 sequences in the sample, approximately 20% were seen once. The sequencing input was peripheral blood. This TCR derives from a woman between 18 and 29 years old with Graves' ophthalmopathy.

The CDR3 DNA reads TGTGCCACCCGGGGGATCTCCTACGAGCAGTACTTC. Translation: CATRGISYEQYF. The chain couples TRBV19 to TRBJ2-7; maybe TRBD2 (6 bases). Germline V lookup: CDR1 LNHDA, CDR2 SQIVND (reference sequence). The V end was cut by 10 bases, the J end by 0 bases, with 10 bases between. There are 12 residues in the CDR3.